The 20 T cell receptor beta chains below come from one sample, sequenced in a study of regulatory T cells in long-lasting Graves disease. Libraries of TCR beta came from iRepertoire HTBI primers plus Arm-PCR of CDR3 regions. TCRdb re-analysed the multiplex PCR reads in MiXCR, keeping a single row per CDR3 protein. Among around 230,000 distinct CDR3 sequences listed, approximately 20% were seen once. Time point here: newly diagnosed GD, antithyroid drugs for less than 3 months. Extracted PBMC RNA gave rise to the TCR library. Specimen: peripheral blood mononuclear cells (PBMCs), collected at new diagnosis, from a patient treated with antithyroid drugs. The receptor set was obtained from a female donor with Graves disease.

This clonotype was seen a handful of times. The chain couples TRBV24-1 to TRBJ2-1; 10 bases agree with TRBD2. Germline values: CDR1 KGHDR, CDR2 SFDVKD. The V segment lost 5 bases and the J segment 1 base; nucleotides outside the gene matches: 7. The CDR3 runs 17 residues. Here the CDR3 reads CATSGWTSGKSYNEQFF. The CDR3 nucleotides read TGTGCCACCAGTGGGTGGACTAGCGGCAAATCCTACAATGAGCAGTTCTTC.

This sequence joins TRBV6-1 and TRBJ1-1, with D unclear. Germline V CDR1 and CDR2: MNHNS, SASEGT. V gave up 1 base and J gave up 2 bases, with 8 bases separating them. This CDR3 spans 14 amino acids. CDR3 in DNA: TGTGCCAGCAGTGAAGGCGGAGCCAACACTGAAGCTTTCTTT. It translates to CASSEGGANTEAFF.

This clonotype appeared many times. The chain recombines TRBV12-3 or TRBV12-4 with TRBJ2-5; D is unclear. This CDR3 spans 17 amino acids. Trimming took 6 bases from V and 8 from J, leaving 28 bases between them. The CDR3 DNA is TGTGCCAGCAGGGGAACGGTGGGCCAAACTGTCCAAGTTACCCAGTACTTC. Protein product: CASRGTVGQTVQVTQYF.

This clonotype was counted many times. The CDR3: CSARGLAGGPGETQYF. DNA for the CDR3: TGCAGTGCTCGGGGACTAGCGGGAGGGCCCGGAGAGACCCAGTACTTC. The rearrangement uses TRBV20-1 and TRBJ2-5; 16 bases fit TRBD2. The CDR3 has 16 residues. J lost 4 bases, V lost 5 bases, and 7 bases had no gene match. CDR1 is DFQATT, CDR2 SNEGSKA, per germline (reference sequence).

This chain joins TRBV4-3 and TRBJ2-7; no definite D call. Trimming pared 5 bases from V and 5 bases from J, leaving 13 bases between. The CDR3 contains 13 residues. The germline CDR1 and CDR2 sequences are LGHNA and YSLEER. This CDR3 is CASSYQKGDEQYF. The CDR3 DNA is TGCGCCAGCAGCTACCAAAAGGGTGACGAGCAGTACTTC.

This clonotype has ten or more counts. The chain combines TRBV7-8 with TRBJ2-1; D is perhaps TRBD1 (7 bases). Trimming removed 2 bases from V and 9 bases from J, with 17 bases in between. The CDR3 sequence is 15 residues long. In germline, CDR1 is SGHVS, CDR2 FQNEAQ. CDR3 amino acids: CASSLRRGQGIEQFF. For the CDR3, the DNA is TGTGCCAGCAGCTTAAGGAGGGGGCAGGGGATTGAGCAGTTCTTC. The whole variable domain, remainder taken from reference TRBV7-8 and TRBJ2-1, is GAGVSQSPRYKVAKRGQDVALRCDPISGHVSLFWYQQALGQGPEFLTYFQNEAQLDKSGLPSDRFFAERPEGSVSTLKIQRTQQEDSAVYLCASSLRRGQGIEQFFGPGTRLTVL.

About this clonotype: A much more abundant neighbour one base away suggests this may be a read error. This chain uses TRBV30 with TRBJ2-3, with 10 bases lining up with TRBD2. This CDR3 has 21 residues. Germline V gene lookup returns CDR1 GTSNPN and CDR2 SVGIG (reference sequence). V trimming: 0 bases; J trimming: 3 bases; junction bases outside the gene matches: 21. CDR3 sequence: CAWSVQPGLGLADPRTDTQYF. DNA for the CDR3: TGTGCCTGGAGTGTACAACCTGGGCTCGGACTAGCGGACCCGAGGACAGATACGCAGTATTTT.

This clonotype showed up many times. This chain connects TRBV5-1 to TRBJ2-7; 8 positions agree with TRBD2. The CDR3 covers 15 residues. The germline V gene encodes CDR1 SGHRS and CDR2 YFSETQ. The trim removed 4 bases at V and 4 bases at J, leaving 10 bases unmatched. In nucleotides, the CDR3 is TGCGCCAGCAGCGCCAGCGGGGGCTATGGATACGAGCAGTACTTC. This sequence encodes CASSASGGYGYEQYF.

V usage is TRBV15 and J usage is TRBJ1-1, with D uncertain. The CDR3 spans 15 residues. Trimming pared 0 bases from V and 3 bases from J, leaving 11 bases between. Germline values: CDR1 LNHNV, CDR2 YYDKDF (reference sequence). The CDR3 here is CATSRDTIPHTEAFF. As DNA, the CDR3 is TGTGCCACCAGCAGAGATACAATCCCCCACACTGAAGCTTTCTTT.

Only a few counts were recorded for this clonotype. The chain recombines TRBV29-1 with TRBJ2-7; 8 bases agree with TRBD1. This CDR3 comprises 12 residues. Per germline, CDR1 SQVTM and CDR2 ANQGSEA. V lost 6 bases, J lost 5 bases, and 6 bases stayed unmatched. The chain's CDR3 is CSVRTGSDEQYF. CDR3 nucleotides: TGCAGCGTGCGGACAGGGAGCGACGAGCAGTACTTC.

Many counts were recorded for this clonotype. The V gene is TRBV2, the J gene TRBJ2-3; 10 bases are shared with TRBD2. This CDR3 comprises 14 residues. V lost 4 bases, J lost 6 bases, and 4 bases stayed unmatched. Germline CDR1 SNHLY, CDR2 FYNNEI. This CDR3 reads CASSVLTSGDTQYF. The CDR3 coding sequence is TGTGCCAGCAGTGTTTTGACTAGCGGGGATACGCAGTATTTT. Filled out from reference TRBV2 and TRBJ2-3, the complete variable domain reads EPEVTQTPSHQVTQMGQEVILRCVPISNHLYFYWYRQILGQKVEFLVSFYNNEISEKSEIFDDQFSVERPDGSNFTLKIRSTKLEDSAMYFCASSVLTSGDTQYFGPGTRLTVL.

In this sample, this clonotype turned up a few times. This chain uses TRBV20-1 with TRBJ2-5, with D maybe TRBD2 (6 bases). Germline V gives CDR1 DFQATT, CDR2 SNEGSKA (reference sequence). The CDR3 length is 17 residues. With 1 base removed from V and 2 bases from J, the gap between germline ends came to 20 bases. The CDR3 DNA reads TGCAGTGCTAGAGGAGGGCCCTTCGGGGGTATTCAAGAGACCCAGTACTTC. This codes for CSARGGPFGGIQETQYF.

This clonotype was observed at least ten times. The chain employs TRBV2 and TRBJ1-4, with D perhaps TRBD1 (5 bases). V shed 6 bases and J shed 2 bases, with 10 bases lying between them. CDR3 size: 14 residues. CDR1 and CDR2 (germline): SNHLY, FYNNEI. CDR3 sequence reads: CASRVRETNEKLFF. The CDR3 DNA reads TGTGCCAGCAGGGTCAGGGAGACTAATGAAAAACTGTTTTTT. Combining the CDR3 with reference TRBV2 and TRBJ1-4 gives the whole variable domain EPEVTQTPSHQVTQMGQEVILRCVPISNHLYFYWYRQILGQKVEFLVSFYNNEISEKSEIFDDQFSVERPDGSNFTLKIRSTKLEDSAMYFCASRVRETNEKLFFGSGTQLSVL.

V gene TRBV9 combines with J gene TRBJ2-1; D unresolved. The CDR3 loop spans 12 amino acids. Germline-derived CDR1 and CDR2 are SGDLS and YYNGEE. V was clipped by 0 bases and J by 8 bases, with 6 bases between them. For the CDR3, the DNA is TGTGCCAGCAGCGTAGGGAGAGATGAGCAGTTCTTC. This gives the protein CASSVGRDEQFF. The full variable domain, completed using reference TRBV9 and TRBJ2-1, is DSGVTQTPKHLITATGQRVTLRCSPRSGDLSVYWYQQSLDQGLQFLIQYYNGEERAKGNILERFSAQQFPDLHSELNLSSLELGDSALYFCASSVGRDEQFFGPGTRLTVL.

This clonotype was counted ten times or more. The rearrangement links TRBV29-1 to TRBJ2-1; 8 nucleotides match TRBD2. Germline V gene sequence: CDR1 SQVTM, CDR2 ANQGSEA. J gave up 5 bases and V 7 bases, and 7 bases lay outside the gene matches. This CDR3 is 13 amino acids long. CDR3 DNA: TGCAGCGGCGGGACTAGTTTCAACAATGAGCAGTTCTTC. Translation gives CSGGTSFNNEQFF.

CDR3 bases: TGTGCCAGCAGCCCCCTGGGACTAGCGGGAGCCTACGAGCAGTACGTC. Protein: CASSPLGLAGAYEQYV. V is TRBV6-2 or TRBV6-3 and J is TRBJ2-7, with 14 bases identical to TRBD2. This CDR3 has 16 residues. From germline, CDR1 is MNHEY and CDR2 SVGEGT. V gave up 6 bases and J gave up 2 bases; unmatched junction bases: 6.

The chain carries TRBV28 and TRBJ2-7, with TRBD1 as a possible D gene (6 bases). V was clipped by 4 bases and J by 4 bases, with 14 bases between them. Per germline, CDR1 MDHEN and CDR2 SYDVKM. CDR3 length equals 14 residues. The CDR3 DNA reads TGTGCCAGCAGTTCGGCACAGGGAACTTACGAGCAGTACTTC. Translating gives CASSSAQGTYEQYF.

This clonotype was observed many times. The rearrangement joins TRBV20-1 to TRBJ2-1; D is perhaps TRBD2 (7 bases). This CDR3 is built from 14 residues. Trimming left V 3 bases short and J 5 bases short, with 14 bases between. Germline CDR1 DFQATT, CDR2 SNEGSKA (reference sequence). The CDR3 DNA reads TGCAGTGCTAGGGGCCAGCGGGACAACAATGAGCAGTTCTTC. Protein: CSARGQRDNNEQFF.

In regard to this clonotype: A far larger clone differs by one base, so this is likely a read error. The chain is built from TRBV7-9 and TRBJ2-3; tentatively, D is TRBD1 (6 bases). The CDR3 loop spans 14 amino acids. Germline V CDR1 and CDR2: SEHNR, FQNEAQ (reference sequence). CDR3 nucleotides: TGTGCCAGCAGCTTAGGGGGGCCCCCAGATACGCAGTGTTTT. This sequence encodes CASSLGGPPDTQCF. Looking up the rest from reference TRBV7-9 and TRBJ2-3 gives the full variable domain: DTGVSQNPRHKITKRGQNVTFRCDPISEHNRLYWYRQTLGQGPEFLTYFQNEAQLEKSRLLSDRFSAERPKGSFSTLEIQRTEQGDSAMYLCASSLGGPPDTQCFGPGTRLTVL.

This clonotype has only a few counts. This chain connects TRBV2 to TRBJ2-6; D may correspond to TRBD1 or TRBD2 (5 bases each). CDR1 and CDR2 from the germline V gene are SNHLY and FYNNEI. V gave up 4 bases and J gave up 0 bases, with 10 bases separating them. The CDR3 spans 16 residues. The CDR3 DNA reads TGTGCCAGCAGTGGGGGGACCGGCTCTGGGGCCAACGTCCTGACTTTC. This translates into CASSGGTGSGANVLTF.